This T cell receptor beta chain derives from a study of blood T cell repertoires in COVID-19. About the study: The samples span acute and convalescent COVID-19 from the United States, Italy and Spain. PBMCs, B-cell-depleted T cells, or T cells were the source of the cDNA or gDNA that made up the material.

CDR1 and CDR2 from the germline V gene are MGHRA and YSYEKL. The CDR3 is 16 residues long. The V gene end was trimmed by 6 bases and the J gene end by 4 bases; junction bases not matched to a gene: 5. Authors' data handling: Nucleated cell number was recorded as an estimate derived from reference gene primer amplification. Measured with immunoSEQ multiplex PCR; TCRdb has only the in-frame clones, and not every one. That table gives V, J and clone size, and the DNA gave D and trimming. The profile shows some 200,000 clones, about 85% of them singletons. The chain combines TRBV4-1 with TRBJ2-1; 14 nucleotides line up with TRBD2. The clonotype originates from a woman of 80 years or more with acute or convalescent COVID-19. The specimen sequenced was peripheral blood. The CDR3 region has the DNA TGCGCCAGCAGACTAGGACTAGCGGGAGGTTACAATGAGCAGTTCTTC. This gives the protein CASRLGLAGGYNEQFF.